This T cell receptor beta chain emerged from a study of a mutant IDH1 vaccine in newly diagnosed glioma. Study-wide context: The treated group averaged 40.4 years old and was roughly 60% male, approximately 40% female. Pretreatment consisted of radiotherapy, temozolomide, or both, with most receiving both.

Germline trimming cut 5 bases from V and 2 bases from J; bases unmatched to any gene: 5. Germline V gives CDR1 LNHDA, CDR2 SQIVND (reference sequence). This CDR3 contains 14 residues. General study results and limits: Any relationship between pseudoprogression and changes in top peripheral T cell clonotypes seemed absent.

TCRdb's copy holds only in-frame clones and misses some; the assay was immunoSEQ multiplex PCR. The sample contains 25,000 to 40,000 clones, about 80% of which appear only once. Time point given: week 35, safety follow-up. Alongside topical imiquimod, each dose of vaccine comprised 300 ug of mutant IDH1 20-mer peptide. A note on this clone: Antigen unknown.

The TCR was taken from a woman in her forties with glioma. The sequencing used PBMCs, collected from a glioma patient whose treatment included an IDH1 peptide vaccine. The chain recombines TRBV19 with TRBJ2-7, with 8 nucleotides matching TRBD1. CDR3 protein: CASSARDRTYEQYF. DNA of the CDR3: TGTGCCAGTAGTGCGCGGGACAGGACCTACGAGCAGTACTTC.